This TCR beta chain was profiled in a study of T cell changes during pregnancy in multiple sclerosis (dated 2019 in TCRdb). At the level of the whole study: Changes in the T cell repertoire over the course of pregnancy were examined in this study in women with multiple sclerosis.

Library generation was performed with the immunoSEQ multiplex PCR assay. The immuneACCESS repertoire file appears here via TCRdb, limited to in-frame rearrangements. These files lack a portion of the clones; in checked studies, under half of the deficit traces to unresolved V genes, and the cause of the others is not known. Counted in this sample were 45,000 or so clones; around 96% of them appeared once. Jointly, the top ten make up roughly 1% of the sample. The table lists this clone with a count of one. This receptor's antigen is unknown. Per-nucleotide qualities are absent, and no much larger clonotype sits a single base away. From the germline V gene, CDR1 is SGHVS and CDR2 is FNYEAQ. V is reduced by 0 bases and J by 4 bases, leaving a spacing of 21 bases between them. The CDR3 runs 18 residues from the cysteine to the phenylalanine. This entry keeps only the CDR3 DNA: 54 bases, framed from base 1.

This TCR derives from a female donor with multiple sclerosis, enrolled in a pregnancy study. Sequences were derived from peripheral blood, sampled in the second trimester of pregnancy. The rearranged chain carries TRBV7-6 and TRBJ1-1, with the D gene call left open. The CDR3 here reads CASSLASSASQIPTEAFF. The sequenced DNA is TGTGCCAGCAGCTTAGCGTCGTCAGCGTCCCAGATACCCACTGAAGCTTTCTTT.